This entry is about one T cell receptor (beta chain). Antigen specificity is unknown. V lost 0 bases, J lost 13 bases, and 19 bases lay in between. The CDR3 consists of 14 residues. Germline lookup yields CDR1 SGHNT and CDR2 YYREEE (reference sequence). RNA transcripts yielded amplified TCR beta CDR3 regions. The study used the HTBI primer set for a first-round RT-PCR of the TCR CDR3. TCRdb reanalysed the multiplex PCR reads using MiXCR and keeps one entry per CDR3 protein. The sample lists fewer than 650,000 distinct CDR3 sequences; 12% to 15% were seen once. Reasons for excluding patients were uncontrolled infection, other autoimmune disease, pregnancy or lactation. Based on clinical symptoms, serum thyroxine and TRAb, thyroid ultrasound and orbital computed tomography, diagnoses were reached. This sample was included in a study of T cells in Graves' hyperthyroidism and ophthalmopathy. Study-level points and caveats: The model made its ophthalmopathy prediction, and onset followed a median 6.5 months later. Blood also showed most of the thyroid clonotypes that were expanded above 0.001.

This sequence joins TRBV5-4 and TRBJ2-5; either TRBD1 or TRBD2 may supply D (5 bases each). The sequence was obtained from a young woman with Graves' ophthalmopathy. The source material was blood. CDR3 in DNA: TGTGCCAGCAGCTTGGCTCGGGACCCCGGGCTCCTGTACTTC. Translating it yields CASSLARDPGLLYF.